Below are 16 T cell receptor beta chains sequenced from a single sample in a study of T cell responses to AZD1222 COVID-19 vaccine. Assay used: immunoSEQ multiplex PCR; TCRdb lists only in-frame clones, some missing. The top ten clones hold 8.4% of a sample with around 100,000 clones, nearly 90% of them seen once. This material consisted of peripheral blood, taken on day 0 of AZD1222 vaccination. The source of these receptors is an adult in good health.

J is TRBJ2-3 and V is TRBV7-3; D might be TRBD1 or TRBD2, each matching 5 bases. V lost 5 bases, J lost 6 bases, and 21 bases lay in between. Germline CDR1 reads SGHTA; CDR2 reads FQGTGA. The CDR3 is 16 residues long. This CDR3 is CASSPGTDLGWDTQYF. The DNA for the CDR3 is TGTGCCAGCAGCCCGGGGACCGATCTTGGTTGGGATACGCAGTATTTT.

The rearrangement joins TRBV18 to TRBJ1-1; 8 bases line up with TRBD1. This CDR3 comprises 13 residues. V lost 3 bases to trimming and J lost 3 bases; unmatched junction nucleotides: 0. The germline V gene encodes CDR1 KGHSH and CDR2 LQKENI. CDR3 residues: CASSPDRDTEAFF. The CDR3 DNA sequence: TGTGCCAGCTCACCGGACAGGGACACTGAAGCTTTCTTT.

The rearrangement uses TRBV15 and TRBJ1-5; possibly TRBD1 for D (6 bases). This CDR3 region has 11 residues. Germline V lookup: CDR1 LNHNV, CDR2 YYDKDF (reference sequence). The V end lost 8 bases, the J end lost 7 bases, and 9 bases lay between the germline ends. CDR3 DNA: TGTGCCACCTCCCAGGGGCAGCCCCAGCATTTT. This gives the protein CATSQGQPQHF. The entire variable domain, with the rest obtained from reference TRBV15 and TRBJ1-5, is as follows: DAMVIQNPRYQVTQFGKPVTLSCSQTLNHNVMYWYQQKSSQAPKLLFHYYDKDFNNEADTPDNFQSRRPNTSFCFLDIRSPGLGDTAMYLCATSQGQPQHFGDGTRLSIL.

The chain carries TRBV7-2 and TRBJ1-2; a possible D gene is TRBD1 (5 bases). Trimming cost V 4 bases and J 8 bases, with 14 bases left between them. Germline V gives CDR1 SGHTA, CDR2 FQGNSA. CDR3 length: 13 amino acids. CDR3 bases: TGTGCCAGCAGCTCGCACGGGGGGGAGGGCTACACCTTC. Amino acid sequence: CASSSHGGEGYTF.

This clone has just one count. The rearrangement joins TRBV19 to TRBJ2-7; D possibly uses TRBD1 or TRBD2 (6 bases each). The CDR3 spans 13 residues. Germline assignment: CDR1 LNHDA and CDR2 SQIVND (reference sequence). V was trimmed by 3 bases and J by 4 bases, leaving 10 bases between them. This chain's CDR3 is CASSIGGVYEQYF. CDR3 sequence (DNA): TGTGCCAGTAGTATCGGGGGCGTTTACGAGCAGTACTTC.

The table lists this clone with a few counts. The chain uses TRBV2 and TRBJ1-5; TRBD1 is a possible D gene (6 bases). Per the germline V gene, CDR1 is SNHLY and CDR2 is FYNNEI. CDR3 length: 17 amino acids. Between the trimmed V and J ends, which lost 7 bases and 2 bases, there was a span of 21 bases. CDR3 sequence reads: CASTGDGQRGGNQPQHF. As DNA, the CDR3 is TGTGCCAGCACAGGGGACGGACAGAGGGGTGGCAATCAGCCCCAGCATTTT.

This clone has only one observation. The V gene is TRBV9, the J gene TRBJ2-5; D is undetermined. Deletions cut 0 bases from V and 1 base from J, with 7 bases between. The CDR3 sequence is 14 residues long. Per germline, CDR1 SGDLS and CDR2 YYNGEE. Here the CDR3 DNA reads TGTGCCAGCAGCGTAGGGGCCCCCCAAGAGACCCAGTACTTC. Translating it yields CASSVGAPQETQYF.

The CDR3 spells CASSWTTDTQYF. Written as DNA, the CDR3 is TGCGCCAGCAGCTGGACCACAGATACGCAGTATTTT. The chain links TRBV5-1 to TRBJ2-3; D gene unclear. CDR1 and CDR2 from the germline V gene are SGHRS and YFSETQ. V was shortened by 3 bases and J by 2 bases, with 4 bases between the two germline ends. This CDR3 is 12 amino acids long.

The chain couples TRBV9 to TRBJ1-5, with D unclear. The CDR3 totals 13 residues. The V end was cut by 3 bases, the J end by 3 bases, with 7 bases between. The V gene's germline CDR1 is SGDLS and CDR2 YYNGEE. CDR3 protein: CASSARTNQPQHF. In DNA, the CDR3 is TGTGCCAGCAGCGCACGGACCAATCAGCCCCAGCATTTT.

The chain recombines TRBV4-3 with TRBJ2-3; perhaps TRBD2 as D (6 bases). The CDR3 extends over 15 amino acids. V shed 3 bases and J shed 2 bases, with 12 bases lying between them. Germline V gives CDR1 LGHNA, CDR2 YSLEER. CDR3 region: CASSQSGQPTDTQYF. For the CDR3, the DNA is TGCGCCAGCAGCCAGAGCGGGCAGCCCACAGATACGCAGTATTTT.

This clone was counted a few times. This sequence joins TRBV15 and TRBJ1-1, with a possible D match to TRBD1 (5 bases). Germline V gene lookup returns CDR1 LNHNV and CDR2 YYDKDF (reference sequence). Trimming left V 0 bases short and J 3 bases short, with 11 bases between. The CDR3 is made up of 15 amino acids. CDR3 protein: CATSRDGGRYTEAFF. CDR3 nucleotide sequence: TGTGCCACCAGCAGAGATGGGGGACGGTACACTGAAGCTTTCTTT.

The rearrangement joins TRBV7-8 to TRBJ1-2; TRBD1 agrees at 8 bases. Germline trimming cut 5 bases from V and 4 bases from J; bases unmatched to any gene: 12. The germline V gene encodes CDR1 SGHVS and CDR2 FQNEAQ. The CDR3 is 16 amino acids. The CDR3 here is CASSRGAGGGSYGYTF. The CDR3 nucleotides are TGTGCCAGCAGCCGAGGGGCAGGGGGCGGAAGCTATGGCTACACCTTC.

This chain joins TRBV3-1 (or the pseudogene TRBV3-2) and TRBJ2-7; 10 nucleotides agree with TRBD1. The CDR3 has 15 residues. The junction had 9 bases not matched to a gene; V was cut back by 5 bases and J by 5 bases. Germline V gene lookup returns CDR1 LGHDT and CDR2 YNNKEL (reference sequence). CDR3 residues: CASSGRDRGDHEQYF. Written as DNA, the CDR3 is TGTGCCAGCAGCGGCCGGGACAGGGGAGATCACGAGCAGTACTTC.

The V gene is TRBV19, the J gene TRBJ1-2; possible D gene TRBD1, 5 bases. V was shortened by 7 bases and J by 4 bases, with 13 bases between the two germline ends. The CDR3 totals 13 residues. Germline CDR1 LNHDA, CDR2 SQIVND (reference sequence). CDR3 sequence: CASKKGHIYGYTF. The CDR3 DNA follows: TGTGCCAGTAAAAAGGGGCATATCTATGGCTACACCTTC. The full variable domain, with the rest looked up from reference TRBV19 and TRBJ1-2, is DGGITQSPKYLFRKEGQNVTLSCEQNLNHDAMYWYRQDPGQGLRLIYYSQIVNDFQKGDIAEGYSVSREKKESFPLTVTSAQKNPTAFYLCASKKGHIYGYTFGSGTRLTVV.

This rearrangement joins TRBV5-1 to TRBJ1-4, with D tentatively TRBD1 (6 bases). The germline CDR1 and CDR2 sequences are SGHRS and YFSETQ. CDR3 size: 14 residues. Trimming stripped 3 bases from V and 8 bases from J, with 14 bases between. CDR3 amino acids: CASSWGPGSEKLFF. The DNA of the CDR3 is TGCGCCAGCAGCTGGGGGCCGGGATCCGAAAAACTGTTTTTT. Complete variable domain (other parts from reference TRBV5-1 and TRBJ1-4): KAGVTQTPRYLIKTRGQQVTLSCSPISGHRSVSWYQQTPGQGLQFLFEYFSETQRNKGNFPGRFSGRQFSNSRSEMNVSTLELGDSALYLCASSWGPGSEKLFFGSGTQLSVL.

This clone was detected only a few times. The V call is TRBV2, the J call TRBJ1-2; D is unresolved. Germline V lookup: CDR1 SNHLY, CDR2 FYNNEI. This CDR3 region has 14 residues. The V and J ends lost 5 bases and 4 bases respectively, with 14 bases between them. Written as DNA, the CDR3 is TGTGCCAGCAGTAAAAAATGGGATTTCTATGGCTACACCTTC. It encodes CASSKKWDFYGYTF.